The T cell receptor (beta chain) under discussion was sequenced for a study of blood T cells in healthy people across ages. Study outcomes and limitations: Higher diversity and more naive CD4+ cells were features of long-lived donors, compared to aged donors.

Next came a second PCR, run for roughly 6 to 11 cycles, which used a sample-barcoded 5' primer along with a J-beta primer mix. One entry per CDR3 protein results from TCRdb running MiXCR on the 5' RACE reads. The top ten hold about 12% of the sample, which has around 990,000 distinct CDR3 sequences, 35% to 40% seen once. The V segment lost 2 bases and the J segment 1 base; nucleotides outside the gene matches: 9. The CDR3 spans 17 residues. Germline CDR1 LGHNA, CDR2 YNFKEQ. This clonotype was found a few times. The antigen is unknown. This sequence joins TRBV4-2 and TRBJ1-1, with 8 bases matching TRBD1. The origin of this receptor is a man aged 18 to 35 in good health. Sequencing was carried out using blood. CDR3 DNA sequence: TGTGCCAGCAGCCAACCCGACAGGGGTCAGGGGAACACTGAAGCTTTCTTT. This translates into CASSQPDRGQGNTEAFF.